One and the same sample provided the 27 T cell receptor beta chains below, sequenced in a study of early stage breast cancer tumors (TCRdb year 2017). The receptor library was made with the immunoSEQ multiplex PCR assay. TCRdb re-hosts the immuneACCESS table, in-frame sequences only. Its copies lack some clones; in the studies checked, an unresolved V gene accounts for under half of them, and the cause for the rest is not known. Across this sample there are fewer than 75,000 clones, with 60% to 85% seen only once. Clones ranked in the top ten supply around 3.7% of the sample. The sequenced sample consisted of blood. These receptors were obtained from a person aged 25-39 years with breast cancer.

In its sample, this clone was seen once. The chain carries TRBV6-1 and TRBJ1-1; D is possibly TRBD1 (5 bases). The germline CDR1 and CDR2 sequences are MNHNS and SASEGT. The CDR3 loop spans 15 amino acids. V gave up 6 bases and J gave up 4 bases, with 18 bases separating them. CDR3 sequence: CASRNGGGRVTEAFF. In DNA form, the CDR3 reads TGTGCCAGCAGGAACGGGGGAGGTCGGGTCACTGAAGCTTTCTTT.

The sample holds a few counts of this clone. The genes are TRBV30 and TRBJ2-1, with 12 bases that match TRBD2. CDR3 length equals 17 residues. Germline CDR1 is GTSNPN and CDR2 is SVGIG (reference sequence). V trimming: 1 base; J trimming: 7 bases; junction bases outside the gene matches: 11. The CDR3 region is CAWSALLTSGGGNEQFF. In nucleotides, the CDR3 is TGTGCCTGGAGTGCCCTATTGACTAGCGGGGGTGGGAATGAGCAGTTCTTC.

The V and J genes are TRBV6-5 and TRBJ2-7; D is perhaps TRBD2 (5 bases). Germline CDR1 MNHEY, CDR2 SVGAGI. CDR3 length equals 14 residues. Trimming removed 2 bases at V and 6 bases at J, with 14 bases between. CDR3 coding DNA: TGTGCCAGCAGTTACCGAGGGCTAGCTCGCGAGCAGTACTTC. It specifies CASSYRGLAREQYF.

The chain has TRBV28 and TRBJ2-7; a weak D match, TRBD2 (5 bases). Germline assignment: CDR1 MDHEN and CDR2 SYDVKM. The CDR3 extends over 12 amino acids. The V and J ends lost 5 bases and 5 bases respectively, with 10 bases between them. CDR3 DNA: TGTGCCAGCAGTGTAACTAGAAACGAGCAGTACTTC. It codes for CASSVTRNEQYF.

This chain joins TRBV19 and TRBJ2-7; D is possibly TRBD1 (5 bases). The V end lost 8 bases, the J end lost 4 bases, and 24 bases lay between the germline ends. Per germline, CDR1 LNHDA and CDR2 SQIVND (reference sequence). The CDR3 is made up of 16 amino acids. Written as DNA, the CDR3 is TGTGCCAGTTCAACCCAGGGCCACCATAAAGGGTACGAGCAGTACTTC. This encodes CASSTQGHHKGYEQYF.

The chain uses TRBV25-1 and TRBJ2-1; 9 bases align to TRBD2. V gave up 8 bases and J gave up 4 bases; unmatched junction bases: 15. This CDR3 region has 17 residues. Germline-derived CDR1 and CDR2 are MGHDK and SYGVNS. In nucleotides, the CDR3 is TGTGCCAGCTCGTCCCCTTTAGCGGGAGTCAGGTACAATGAGCAGTTCTTC. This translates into CASSSPLAGVRYNEQFF.

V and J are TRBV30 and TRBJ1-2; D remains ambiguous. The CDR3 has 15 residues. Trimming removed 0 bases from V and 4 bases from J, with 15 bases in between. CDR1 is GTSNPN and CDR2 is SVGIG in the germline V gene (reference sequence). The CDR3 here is CAWSVGQNLLYGYTF. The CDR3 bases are TGTGCCTGGAGTGTAGGGCAGAACCTTCTCTATGGCTACACCTTC.

The DNA for the CDR3 is TGTGCCAGTAGCGGAGGGGGCAGTGAGCAGTTCTTC. Its protein is CASSGGGSEQFF. The chain is built from TRBV19 and TRBJ2-1; TRBD1 might be the D (7 bases). CDR1 LNHDA and CDR2 SQIVND come from the germline V gene (reference sequence). V lost 6 bases, J lost 9 bases, and 12 bases lay in between. The CDR3 spans 12 residues.

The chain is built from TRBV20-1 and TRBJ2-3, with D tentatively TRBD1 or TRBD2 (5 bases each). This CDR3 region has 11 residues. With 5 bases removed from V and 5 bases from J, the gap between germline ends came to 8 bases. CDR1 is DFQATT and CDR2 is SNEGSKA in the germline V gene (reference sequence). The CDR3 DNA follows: TGCAGTGCTCGTGGGGGAGATACGCAGTATTTT. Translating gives CSARGGDTQYF.

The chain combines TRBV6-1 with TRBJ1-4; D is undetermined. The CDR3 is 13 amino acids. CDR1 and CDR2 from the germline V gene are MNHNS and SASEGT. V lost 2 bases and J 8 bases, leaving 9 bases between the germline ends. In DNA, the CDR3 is TGTGCCAGCAGTGAAAAGGTAGAGGAAAAACTGTTTTTT. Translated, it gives CASSEKVEEKLFF.

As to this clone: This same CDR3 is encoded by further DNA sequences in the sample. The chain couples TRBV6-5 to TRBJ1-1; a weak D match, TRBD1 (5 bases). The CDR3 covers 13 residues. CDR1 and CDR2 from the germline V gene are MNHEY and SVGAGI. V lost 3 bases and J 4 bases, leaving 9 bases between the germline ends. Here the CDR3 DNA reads TGTGCCAGCAGTTATTTCGGGGGCACTGAAGCTTTCTTT. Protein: CASSYFGGTEAFF.

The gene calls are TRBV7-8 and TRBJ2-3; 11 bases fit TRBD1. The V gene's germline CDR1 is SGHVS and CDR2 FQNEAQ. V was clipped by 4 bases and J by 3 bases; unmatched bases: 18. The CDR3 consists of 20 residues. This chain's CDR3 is CASSYRSRTGGAGATDTQYF. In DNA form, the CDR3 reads TGTGCCAGCAGCTATAGGAGTCGGACAGGGGGCGCGGGAGCGACAGATACGCAGTATTTT.

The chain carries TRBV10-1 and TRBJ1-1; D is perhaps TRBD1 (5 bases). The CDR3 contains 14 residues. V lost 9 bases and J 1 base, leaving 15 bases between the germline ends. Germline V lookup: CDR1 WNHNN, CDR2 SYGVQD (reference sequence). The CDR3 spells CARRTCGANTEAFF. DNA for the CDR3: TGCGCCAGGAGGACGTGTGGGGCGAACACTGAAGCTTTCTTT.

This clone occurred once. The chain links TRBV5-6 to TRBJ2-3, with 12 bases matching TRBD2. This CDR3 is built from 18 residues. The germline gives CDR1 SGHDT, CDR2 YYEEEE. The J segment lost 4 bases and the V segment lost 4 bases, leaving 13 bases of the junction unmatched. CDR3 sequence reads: CASSPYWLAGGGPDTQYF. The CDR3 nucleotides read TGTGCCAGCAGCCCCTATTGGCTAGCGGGAGGGGGTCCAGATACGCAGTATTTT.

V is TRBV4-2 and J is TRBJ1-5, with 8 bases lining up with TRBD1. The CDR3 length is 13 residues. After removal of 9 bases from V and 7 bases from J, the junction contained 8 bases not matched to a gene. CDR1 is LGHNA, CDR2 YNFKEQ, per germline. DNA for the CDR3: TGTGCCAGGAGCGGACAGGGCGGACAGCCCCAGCATTTT. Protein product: CARSGQGGQPQHF.

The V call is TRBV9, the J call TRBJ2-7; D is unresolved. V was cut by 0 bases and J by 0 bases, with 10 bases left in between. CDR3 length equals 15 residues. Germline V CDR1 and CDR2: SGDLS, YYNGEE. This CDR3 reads CASSVGAGRSYEQYF. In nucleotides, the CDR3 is TGTGCCAGCAGCGTAGGGGCAGGCCGCTCCTACGAGCAGTACTTC.

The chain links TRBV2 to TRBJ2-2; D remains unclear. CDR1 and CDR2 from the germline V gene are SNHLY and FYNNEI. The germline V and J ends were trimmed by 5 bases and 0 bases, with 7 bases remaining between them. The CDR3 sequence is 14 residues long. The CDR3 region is CASSRLANTGELFF. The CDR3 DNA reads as TGTGCCAGCAGTAGGCTAGCGAACACCGGGGAGCTGTTTTTT.

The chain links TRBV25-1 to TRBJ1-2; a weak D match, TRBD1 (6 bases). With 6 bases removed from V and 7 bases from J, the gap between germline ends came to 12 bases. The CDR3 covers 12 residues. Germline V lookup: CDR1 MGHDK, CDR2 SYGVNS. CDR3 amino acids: CASRQGEGGYTF. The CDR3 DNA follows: TGTGCCAGCAGACAGGGAGAAGGTGGCTACACCTTC.

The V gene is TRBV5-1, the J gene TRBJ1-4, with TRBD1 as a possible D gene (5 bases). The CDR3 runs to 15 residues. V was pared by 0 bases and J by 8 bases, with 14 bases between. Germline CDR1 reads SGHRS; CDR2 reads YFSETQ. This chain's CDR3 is CASSLAMGRAEKLFF. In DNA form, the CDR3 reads TGCGCCAGCAGCTTGGCCATGGGCAGGGCCGAAAAACTGTTTTTT.

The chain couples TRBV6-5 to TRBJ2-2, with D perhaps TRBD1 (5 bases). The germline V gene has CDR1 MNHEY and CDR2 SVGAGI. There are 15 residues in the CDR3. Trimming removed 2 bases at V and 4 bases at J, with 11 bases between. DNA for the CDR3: TGTGCCAGCAGTTACAAACAGGCTCGCACCGGGGAGCTGTTTTTT. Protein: CASSYKQARTGELFF.

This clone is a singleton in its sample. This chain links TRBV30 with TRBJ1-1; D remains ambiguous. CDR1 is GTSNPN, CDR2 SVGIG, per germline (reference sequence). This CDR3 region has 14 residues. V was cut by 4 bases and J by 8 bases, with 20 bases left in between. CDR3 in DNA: TGTGCCTGGAAGCATCAGTCTGAAGCTTCCGAAGCTTTCTTT. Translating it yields CAWKHQSEASEAFF.

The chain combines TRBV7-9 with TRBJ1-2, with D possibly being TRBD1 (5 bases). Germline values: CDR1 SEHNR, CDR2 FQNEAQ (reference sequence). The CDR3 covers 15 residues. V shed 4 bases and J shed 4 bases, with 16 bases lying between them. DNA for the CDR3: TGTGCCAGCAGCTCCGGGACCCAGGGTTTCTATGGCTACACCTTC. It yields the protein CASSSGTQGFYGYTF.

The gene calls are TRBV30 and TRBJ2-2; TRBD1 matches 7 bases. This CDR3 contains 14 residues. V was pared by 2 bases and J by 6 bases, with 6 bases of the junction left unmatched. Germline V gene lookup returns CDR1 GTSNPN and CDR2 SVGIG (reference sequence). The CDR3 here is CAWSLGGQSGELFF. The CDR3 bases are TGTGCCTGGAGTTTAGGGGGACAGTCCGGGGAGCTGTTTTTT.

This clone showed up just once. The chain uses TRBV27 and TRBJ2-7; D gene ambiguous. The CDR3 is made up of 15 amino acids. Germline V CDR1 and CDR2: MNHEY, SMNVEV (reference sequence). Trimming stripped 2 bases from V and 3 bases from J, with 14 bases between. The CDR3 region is CASSLKGPGRYEQYF. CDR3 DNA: TGTGCCAGCAGTTTAAAAGGGCCCGGGCGCTACGAGCAGTACTTC.

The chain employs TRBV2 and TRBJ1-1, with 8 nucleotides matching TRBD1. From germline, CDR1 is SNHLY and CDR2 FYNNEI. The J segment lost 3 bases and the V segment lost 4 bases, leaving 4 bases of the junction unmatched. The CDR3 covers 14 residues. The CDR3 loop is CASSVEQGDTEAFF. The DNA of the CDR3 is TGTGCCAGCAGTGTCGAACAGGGGGACACTGAAGCTTTCTTT.

The CDR3 sequence: CAWSDGGTEAQPQHF. For the CDR3, the DNA is TGTGCCTGGAGTGATGGGGGGACAGAGGCTCAGCCCCAGCATTTT. V is TRBV30 and J is TRBJ1-5, with 7 bases fitting TRBD1. The CDR3 is 15 amino acids. Germline V gene data show CDR1 as GTSNPN and CDR2 as SVGIG (reference sequence). V lost 1 base to trimming and J lost 6 bases; unmatched junction nucleotides: 9.

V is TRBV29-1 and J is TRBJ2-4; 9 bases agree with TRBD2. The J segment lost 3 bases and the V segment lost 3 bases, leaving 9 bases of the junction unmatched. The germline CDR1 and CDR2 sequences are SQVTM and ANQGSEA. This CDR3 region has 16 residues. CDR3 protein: CSVEVAGVFVKNIQYF. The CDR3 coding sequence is TGCAGCGTTGAGGTAGCGGGAGTGTTTGTCAAAAACATTCAGTACTTC.